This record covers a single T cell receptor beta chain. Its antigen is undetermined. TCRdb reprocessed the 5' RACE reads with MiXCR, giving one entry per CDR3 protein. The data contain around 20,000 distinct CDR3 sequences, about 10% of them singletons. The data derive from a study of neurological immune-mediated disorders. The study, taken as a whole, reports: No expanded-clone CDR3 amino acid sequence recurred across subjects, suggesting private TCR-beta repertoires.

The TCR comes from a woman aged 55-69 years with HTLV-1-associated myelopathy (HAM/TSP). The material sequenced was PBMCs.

The CDR3 loop reads CAISESMAGATDTQYF. In DNA form, the CDR3 reads TGTGCCATCAGTGAGTCGATGGCGGGGGCCACAGATACGCAGTATTTT. The rearrangement joins TRBV10-3 to TRBJ2-3; TRBD2 might be the D (7 bases). Trimming took off 0 bases at V and 2 bases at J, with 12 bases between the two ends. The CDR3 is 16 amino acids. CDR1 ENHRY and CDR2 SYGVKD come from the germline V gene.